This paragraph reports one TCR beta chain. It lacks a known antigen. No base quality information exists; no much larger clone differs at one position. TCRbeta CDR3 regions were amplified from genomic DNA using the immunoSEQ Assay, a bias-controlled multiplex PCR. For the original study's pipeline: The number of nucleated cells in each sample was estimated by amplification of reference gene primers within the assay. To quantify the absolute abundance of each unique TCRbeta CDR3 rearrangement, sequence reads were collapsed and filtered. For each sample, productive Simpson clonality was calculated as the square root of Simpson's diversity index across productive rearrangements. The table was pulled from immuneACCESS by TCRdb, which kept in-frame rearrangements only. Such tables lose some clones; where checked, under half of the loss comes from unresolved V genes, and the rest has no known cause. V and J calls and clone size are copied from that table; D and trimming were computed from the DNA. Counted in this sample were about 210,000 clones; around 84% of them appeared once. The ten largest clones take up 10% to 13% of the sample.

These data come from a study of blood T cell repertoires in COVID-19 (dated by TCRdb to 2018 to 2021). For the study in its entirety: Collaborator samples came from the United States, Italy and Spain and covered acute and convalescent phases of COVID-19. Samples were obtained from the ongoing ImmuneRACE study (first 160 participants) and from roughly 1,300 subjects provided by 6 global collaborators. Subjects who had been exposed to COVID-19, were actively infected with it, or had recovered from it provided the deeply sampled blood TCRbeta repertoires that made up the dataset. Nearly every sample came with metadata listing a de-identified subject ID, COVID-19 status, age in years and sex. HLA class I and class II types, where available, came from metadata supplied by the sample provider rather than from assay-based typing. The prospective study material was composed of cDNA or gDNA derived from T cells, B-cell-depleted T cells, or PBMCs. The repertoires were made available in a free public database intended to serve as a resource for research on the immune response to SARS-CoV-2. Broad study findings and their caveats: The quantity of clinical and demographic metadata differed by source and by participant and was supplied without curation.

One collaborating source in Seattle enrolled patients while the patients were actively infected and followed the patients over time throughout the course of disease. Collaborating institutions collected whole blood in K2EDTA tubes following their own protocols. For TCRbeta analysis, collaborators shipped samples as frozen whole blood, isolated PBMCs, or DNA extracted from either of those sample types. Source material: peripheral blood. This sequence originates from a woman of 80 years or more with COVID-19, enrolled during active disease.

This receptor has the CDR3 CASSYEAGYMNTEAFF. The DNA is TGTGCCAGCAGTTACGAGGCAGGGTACATGAACACTGAAGCTTTCTTT. Recombination linked TRBV6-2 or TRBV6-3 to TRBJ1-1, with TRBD1 tentatively as D gene (5 bases match). The germline V gene gives CDR1 as MNHEY and CDR2 as SVGEGT. V is clipped by 2 bases and J by 0 bases, and the sequence between their germline boundaries is 13 bases long. From the cysteine up to the phenylalanine, the CDR3 has a length of 16 residues. Only the CDR3 region is kept as DNA, spanning 48 bases read in frame from base 1.